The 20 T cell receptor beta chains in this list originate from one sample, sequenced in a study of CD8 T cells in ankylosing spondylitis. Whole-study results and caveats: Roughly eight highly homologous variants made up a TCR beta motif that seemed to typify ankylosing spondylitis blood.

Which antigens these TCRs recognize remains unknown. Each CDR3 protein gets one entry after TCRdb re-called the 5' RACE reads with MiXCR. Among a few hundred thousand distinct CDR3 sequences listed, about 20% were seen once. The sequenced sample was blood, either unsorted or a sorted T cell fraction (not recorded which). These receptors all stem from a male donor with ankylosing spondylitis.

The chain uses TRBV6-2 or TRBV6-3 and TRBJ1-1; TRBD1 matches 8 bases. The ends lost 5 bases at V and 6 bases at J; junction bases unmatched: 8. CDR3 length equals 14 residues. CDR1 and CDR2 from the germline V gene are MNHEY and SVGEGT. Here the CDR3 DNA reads TGTGCCAGCAGTGACCCGGACAGGGTCGCTGAAGCTTTCTTT. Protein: CASSDPDRVAEAFF.

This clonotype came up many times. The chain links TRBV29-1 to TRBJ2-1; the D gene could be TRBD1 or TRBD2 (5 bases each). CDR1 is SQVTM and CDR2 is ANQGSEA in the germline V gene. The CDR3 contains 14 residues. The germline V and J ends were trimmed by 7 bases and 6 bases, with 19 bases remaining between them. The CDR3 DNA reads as TGCAGCGGAACAAGGGGAGATAGCACCAATGAGCAGTTCTTC. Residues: CSGTRGDSTNEQFF.

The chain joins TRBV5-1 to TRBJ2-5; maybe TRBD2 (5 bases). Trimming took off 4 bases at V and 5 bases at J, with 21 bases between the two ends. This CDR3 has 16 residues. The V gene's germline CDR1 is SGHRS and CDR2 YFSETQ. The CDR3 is CASSLNPSPQRETQYF. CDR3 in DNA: TGCGCCAGCAGCCTCAACCCTAGCCCCCAGCGGGAGACCCAGTACTTC.

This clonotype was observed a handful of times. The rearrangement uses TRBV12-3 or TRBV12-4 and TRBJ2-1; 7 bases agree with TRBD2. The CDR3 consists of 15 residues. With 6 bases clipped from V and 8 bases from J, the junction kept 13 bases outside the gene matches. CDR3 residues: CASSLRLAGSDEQFF. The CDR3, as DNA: TGTGCCAGCAGCCTCCGACTAGCCGGGTCCGATGAGCAGTTCTTC.

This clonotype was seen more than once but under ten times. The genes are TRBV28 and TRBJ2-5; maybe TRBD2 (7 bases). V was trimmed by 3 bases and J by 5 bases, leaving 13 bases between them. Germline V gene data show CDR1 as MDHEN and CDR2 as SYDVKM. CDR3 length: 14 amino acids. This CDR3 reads CASSFAGAGETQYF. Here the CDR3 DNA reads TGTGCCAGCAGTTTCGCGGGGGCGGGGGAGACCCAGTACTTC. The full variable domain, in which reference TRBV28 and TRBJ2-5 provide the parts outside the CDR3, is DVKVTQSSRYLVKRTGEKVFLECVQDMDHENMFWYRQDPGLGLRLIYFSYDVKMKEKGDIPEGYSVSREKKERFSLILESASTNQTSMYLCASSFAGAGETQYFGPGTRLLVL.

Here the CDR3 reads CASSQGLVGLDYGYTF. CDR3 in DNA: TGCGCCAGCAGCCAAGGGTTGGTGGGGTTGGACTATGGCTACACCTTC. V is TRBV4-3 and J is TRBJ1-2; D not resolved. The V end was cut by 1 base, the J end by 3 bases, with 15 bases between. The CDR3 sequence is 16 residues long. In germline, CDR1 is LGHNA, CDR2 YSLEER.

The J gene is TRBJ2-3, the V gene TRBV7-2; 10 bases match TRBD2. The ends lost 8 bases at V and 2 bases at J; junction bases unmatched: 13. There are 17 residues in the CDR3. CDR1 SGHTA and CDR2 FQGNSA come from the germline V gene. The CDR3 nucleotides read TGTGCCAGCCCTCCCCTAGCGGGAGAAATGGACACAGATACGCAGTATTTT. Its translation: CASPPLAGEMDTDTQYF. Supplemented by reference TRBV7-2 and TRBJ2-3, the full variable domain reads GAGVSQSPSNKVTEKGKDVELRCDPISGHTALYWYRQSLGQGLEFLIYFQGNSAPDKSGLPSDRFSAERTGGSVSTLTIQRTQQEDSAVYLCASPPLAGEMDTDTQYFGPGTRLTVL.

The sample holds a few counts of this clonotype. This CDR3 reads CSADGLAGETQYF. CDR3 nucleotides: TGCAGTGCCGACGGACTAGCGGGAGAGACCCAGTACTTC. The chain uses TRBV20-1 and TRBJ2-5, with 11 bases fitting TRBD2. CDR3 length: 13 amino acids. Germline CDR1 DFQATT, CDR2 SNEGSKA (reference sequence). The trim removed 6 bases at V and 4 bases at J, leaving 4 bases unmatched.

The CDR3 DNA reads TGCGCCAGCAGCTCCACGACTAGTAAAAATGAGCAGTTCTTC. This sequence encodes CASSSTTSKNEQFF. The chain has TRBV10-2 and TRBJ2-1, with D possibly TRBD2 on 6 matching bases. CDR1 is WSHSY, CDR2 SAAADI, per germline. This CDR3 is built from 14 residues. V lost 6 bases and J lost 7, with 16 bases in between.

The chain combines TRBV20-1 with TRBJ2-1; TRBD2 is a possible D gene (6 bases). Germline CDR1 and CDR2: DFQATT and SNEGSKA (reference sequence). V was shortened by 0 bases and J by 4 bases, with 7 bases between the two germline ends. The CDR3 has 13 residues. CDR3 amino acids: CSAREGGYNEQFF. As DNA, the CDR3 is TGCAGTGCTAGAGAAGGAGGGTACAATGAGCAGTTCTTC.

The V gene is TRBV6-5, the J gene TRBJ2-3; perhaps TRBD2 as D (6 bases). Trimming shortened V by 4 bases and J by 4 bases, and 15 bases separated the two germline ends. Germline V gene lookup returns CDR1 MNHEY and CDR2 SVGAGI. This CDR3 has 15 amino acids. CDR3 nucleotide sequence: TGTGCCAGCAGTTTCCGGAAGGTAGCGGCAGATACGCAGTATTTT. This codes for CASSFRKVAADTQYF.

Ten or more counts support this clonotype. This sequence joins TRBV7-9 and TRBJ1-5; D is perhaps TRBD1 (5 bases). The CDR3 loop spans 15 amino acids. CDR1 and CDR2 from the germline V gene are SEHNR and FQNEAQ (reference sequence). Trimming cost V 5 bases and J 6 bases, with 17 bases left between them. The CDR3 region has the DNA TGTGCCAGCAGCCCGGGCGGGGGACGGGGTCAGCCCCAGCATTTT. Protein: CASSPGGGRGQPQHF.

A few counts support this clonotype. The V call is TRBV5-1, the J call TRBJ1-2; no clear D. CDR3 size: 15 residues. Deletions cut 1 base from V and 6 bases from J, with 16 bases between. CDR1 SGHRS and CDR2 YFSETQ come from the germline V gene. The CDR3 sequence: CASSLWAGIENGYTF. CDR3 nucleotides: TGCGCCAGCAGCTTGTGGGCGGGAATAGAGAATGGCTACACCTTC.

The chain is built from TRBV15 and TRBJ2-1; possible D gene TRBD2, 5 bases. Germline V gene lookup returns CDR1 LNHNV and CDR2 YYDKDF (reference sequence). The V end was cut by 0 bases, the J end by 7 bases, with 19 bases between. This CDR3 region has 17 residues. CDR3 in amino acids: CATSRDRGALFRNEQFF. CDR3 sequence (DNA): TGTGCCACCAGCAGAGATCGGGGAGCGCTATTTAGGAATGAGCAGTTCTTC.

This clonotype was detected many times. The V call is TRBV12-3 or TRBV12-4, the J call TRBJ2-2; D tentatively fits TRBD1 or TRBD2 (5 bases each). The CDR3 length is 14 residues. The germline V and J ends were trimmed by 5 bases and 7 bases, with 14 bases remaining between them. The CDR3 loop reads CASSPFGTNGELFF. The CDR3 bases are TGTGCCAGCAGTCCCTTCGGGACGAACGGGGAGCTGTTTTTT.

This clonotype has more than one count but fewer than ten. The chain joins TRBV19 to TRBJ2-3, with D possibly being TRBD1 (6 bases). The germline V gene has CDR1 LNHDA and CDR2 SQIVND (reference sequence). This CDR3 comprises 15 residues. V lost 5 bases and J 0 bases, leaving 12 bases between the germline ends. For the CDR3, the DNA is TGTGCCAGTAGTGCAGGGGATACTAGCACAGATACGCAGTATTTT. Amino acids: CASSAGDTSTDTQYF.

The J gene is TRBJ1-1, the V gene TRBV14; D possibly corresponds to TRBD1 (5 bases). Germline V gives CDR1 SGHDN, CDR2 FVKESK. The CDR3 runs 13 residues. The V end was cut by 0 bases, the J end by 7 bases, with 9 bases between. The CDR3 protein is CASSQDTRGEAFF. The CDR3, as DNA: TGTGCCAGCAGCCAAGACACAAGGGGTGAAGCTTTCTTT. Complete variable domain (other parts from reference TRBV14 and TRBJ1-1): EAGVTQFPSHSVIEKGQTVTLRCDPISGHDNLYWYRRVMGKEIKFLLHFVKESKQDESGMPNNRFLAERTGGTYSTLKVQPAELEDSGVYFCASSQDTRGEAFFGQGTRLTVV.

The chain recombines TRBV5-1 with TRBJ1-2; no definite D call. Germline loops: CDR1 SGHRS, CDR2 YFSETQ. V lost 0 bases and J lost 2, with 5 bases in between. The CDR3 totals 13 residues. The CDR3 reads CASSLAENYGYTF. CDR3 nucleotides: TGCGCCAGCAGCTTGGCGGAGAACTATGGCTACACCTTC.

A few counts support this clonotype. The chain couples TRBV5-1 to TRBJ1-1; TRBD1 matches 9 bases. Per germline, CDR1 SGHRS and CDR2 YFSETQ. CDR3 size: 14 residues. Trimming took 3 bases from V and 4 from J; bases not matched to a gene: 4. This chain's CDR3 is CASSSGQGGTEAFF. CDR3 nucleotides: TGCGCCAGCAGCTCGGGACAGGGTGGCACTGAAGCTTTCTTT. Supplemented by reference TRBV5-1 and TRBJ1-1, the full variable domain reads KAGVTQTPRYLIKTRGQQVTLSCSPISGHRSVSWYQQTPGQGLQFLFEYFSETQRNKGNFPGRFSGRQFSNSRSEMNVSTLELGDSALYLCASSSGQGGTEAFFGQGTRLTVV.

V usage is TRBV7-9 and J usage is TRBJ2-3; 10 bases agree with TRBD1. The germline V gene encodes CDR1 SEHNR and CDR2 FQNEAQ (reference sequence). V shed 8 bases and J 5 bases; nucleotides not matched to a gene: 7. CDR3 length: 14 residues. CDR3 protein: CASLPGTGEDTQYF. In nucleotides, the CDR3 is TGTGCCAGCCTTCCCGGGACAGGGGAAGATACGCAGTATTTT.